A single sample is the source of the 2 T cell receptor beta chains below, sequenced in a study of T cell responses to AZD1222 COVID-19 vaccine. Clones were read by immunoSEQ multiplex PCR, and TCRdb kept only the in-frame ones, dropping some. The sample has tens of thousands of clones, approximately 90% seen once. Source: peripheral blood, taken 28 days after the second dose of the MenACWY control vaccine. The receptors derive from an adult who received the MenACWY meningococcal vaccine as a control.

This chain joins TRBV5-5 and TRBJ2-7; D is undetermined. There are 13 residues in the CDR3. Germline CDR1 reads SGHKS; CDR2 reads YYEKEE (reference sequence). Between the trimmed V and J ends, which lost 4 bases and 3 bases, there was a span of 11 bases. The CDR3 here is CASSPQVIYEQYF. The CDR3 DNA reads TGTGCCAGCAGCCCTCAGGTTATCTACGAGCAGTACTTC.

The CDR3 bases are TGCGCCAGCAGCTTAGGGACAAGGGGGAACACTGAAGCTTTCTTT. Protein: CASSLGTRGNTEAFF. The gene calls are TRBV5-1 and TRBJ1-1; tentatively, D is TRBD1 (6 bases). The CDR3 has 15 amino acids. Between the trimmed V and J ends, which lost 2 bases and 1 base, there was a span of 12 bases. Looked up from germline, CDR1 is SGHRS and CDR2 is YFSETQ.